This TCR beta chain was documented in a study of cytomegalovirus exposure and HLA in healthy donors. Study-level information: Researchers previously reported finding just under 120 million unique TCR beta sequences from 170 million or so T cells.

PCR amplification relied on 60 Vbeta primers (plus 13 Jbeta primers). Some clones are missing from TCRdb's copy, which holds only in-frame ones; the method was immunoSEQ multiplex PCR. The sample holds some 130,000 clones, over 70% seen once. As to this clone: What it binds is not known.

Germline CDR1 LNHDA, CDR2 SQIVND (reference sequence). With V trimmed by 5 bases and J by 4 bases, 7 bases remained unmatched. The CDR3 runs to 15 residues. Findings and caveats of the study: Fewer N-insertions (relative to the approximately 670-donor mean) were reportedly seen in an Asian-associated ancestry cluster in a later analysis.

What was sequenced was PBMCs. This clonotype was sampled from a woman aged 35 to 49 in good health and CMV-seronegative. The rearrangement uses TRBV19 and TRBJ2-2; 7 positions match TRBD1. The CDR3 region has the DNA TGTGCCAGTAGTGCCCCAGACAGGGTCACCGGGGAGCTGTTTTTT. Its translation: CASSAPDRVTGELFF.